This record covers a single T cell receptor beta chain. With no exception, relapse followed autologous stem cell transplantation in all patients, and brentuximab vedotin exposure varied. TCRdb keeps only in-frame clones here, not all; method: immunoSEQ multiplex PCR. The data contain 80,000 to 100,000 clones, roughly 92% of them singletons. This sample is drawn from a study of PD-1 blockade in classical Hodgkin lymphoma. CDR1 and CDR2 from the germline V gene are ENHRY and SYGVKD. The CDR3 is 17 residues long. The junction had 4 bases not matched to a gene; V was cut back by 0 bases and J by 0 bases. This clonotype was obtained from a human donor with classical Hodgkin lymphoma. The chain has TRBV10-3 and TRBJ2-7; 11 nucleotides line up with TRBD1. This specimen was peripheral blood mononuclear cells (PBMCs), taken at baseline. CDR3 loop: CAISESGQGDFSYEQYF. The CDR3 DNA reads TGTGCCATCAGTGAGTCGGGACAGGGGGATTTCTCCTACGAGCAGTACTTC.